The following is a T cell receptor (beta chain) sequence with its context. The PCR ran on 60 Vbeta and 13 Jbeta primers. Method: immunoSEQ multiplex PCR; TCRdb's copy keeps in-frame clones and lacks some. The sample lists about 190,000 clones; about 80% were seen once. These data come from a study of cytomegalovirus exposure and HLA in healthy donors. CDR3 length: 12 residues. The germline V gene encodes CDR1 SGHTS and CDR2 YDEGEE. Trimming removed 3 bases from V and 6 bases from J, with 8 bases in between. J is TRBJ2-3 and V is TRBV5-8; no reliable D call. The clonotype was recovered from a woman in her thirties or forties in good health and CMV-seronegative. Sample: PBMCs. CDR3 sequence reads: CASSSQWDTQYF. The CDR3 region has the DNA TGTGCCAGCAGCTCCCAGTGGGATACGCAGTATTTT.